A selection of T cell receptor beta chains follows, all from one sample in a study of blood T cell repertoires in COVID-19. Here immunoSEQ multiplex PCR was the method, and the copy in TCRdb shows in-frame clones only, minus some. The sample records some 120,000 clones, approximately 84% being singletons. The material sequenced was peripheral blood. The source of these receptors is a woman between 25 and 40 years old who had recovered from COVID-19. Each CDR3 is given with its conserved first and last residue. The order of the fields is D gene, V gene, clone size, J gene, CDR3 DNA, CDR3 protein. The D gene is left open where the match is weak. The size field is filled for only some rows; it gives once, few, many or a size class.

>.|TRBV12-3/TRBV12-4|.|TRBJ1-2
TGTGCCAGCAGCCCAATAGGCGGTAGGGGCTACACCTTC
CASSPIGGRGYTF
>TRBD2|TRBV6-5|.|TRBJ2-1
TGTGCCAGCAGGGCGACTAGCGGCCTATACAATGAGCAGTTCTTC
CASRATSGLYNEQFF
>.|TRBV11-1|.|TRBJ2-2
TGTGCCAGCAGCAGAAGGTCGCAGGGCACCGGGGAGCTGTTTTTT
CASSRRSQGTGELFF
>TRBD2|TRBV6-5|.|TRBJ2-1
TGTGCCAGCAGTTACGGGCGGGGGGGCCGTGGTGAGCAGTTCTTC
CASSYGRGGRGEQFF
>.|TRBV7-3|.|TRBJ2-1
TGTGCCAGCAGCCCAGGGCGGAACTCCTACAATGAGCAGTTCTTC
CASSPGRNSYNEQFF
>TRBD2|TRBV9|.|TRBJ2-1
TGTGCCAGCAGCCGGACTAGCCCCAATGAGCAGTTCTTC
CASSRTSPNEQFF
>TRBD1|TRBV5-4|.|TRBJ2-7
TGTGCCAGCAGCTCGCGAGGGGGCGTTAATCGAGAGCAGTACTTC
CASSSRGGVNREQYF
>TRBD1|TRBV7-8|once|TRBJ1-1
TGTGCCAGCAGCCCGCAGGGGGCAATGAACACTGAAGCTTTCTTT
CASSPQGAMNTEAFF
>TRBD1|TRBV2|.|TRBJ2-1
TGTGCCAGCGGGGACAGGGGTCTCGCCTACAATGAGCAGTTCTTC
CASGDRGLAYNEQFF
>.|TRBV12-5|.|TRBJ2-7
TGTGCTAGTGGCGAACCCCTCAGGGGTAGCCGATCTTACGAGCAGTACTTC
CASGEPLRGSRSYEQYF
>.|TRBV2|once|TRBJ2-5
TGTGCCAGCAGTGGGCCGGACAGCGGACAAGAGACCCAGTACTTC
CASSGPDSGQETQYF
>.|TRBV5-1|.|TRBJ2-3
TGCGCCAGCAGCGCCGGGGGTAAGGGGCATACGCAGTATTTT
CASSAGGKGHTQYF
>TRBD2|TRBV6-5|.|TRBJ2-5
TGTGCCAGCAGGCCGGGGGGAGAGACCCAGTACTTC
CASRPGGETQYF
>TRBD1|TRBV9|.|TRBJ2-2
TGTGCCAGCAGCGCCTCAACAGGGGACACCGGGGAGCTGTTTTTT
CASSASTGDTGELFF
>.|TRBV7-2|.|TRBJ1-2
TGTGCCAGCAGCTTAGATGTATCAGTCTATGGCTACACCTTC
CASSLDVSVYGYTF
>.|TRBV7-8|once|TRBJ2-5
TGTGCCAGCAGCGAACATGAAAGCAGGGAATCGGGAGAGACCCAGTACTTC
CASSEHESRESGETQYF
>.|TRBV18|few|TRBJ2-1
TGTGCCAGCTCCCCAAGGGGTGAGCAGTTCTTC
CASSPRGEQFF
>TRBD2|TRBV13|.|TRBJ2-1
TGTGCCAGCAGGAATTTAGGTTATGCGGGGGGGCTCGATGAGCAGTTCTTC
CASRNLGYAGGLDEQFF
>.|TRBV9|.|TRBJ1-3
TGTGCCAGCAGCCCTACTATGGACAGTGGAAACACCATATATTTT
CASSPTMDSGNTIYF
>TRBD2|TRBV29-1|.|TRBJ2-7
TGCAGCGTTGGCGGCGGGGGGTACGAGCAGTACTTC
CSVGGGGYEQYF